The rows below give T cell receptor beta chains drawn from one sample of a study of OX40 agonist ivuxolimab in advanced cancers. Profiling relied on immunoSEQ multiplex PCR, and the TCRdb table lists in-frame clones only, not all of them. The table has tens of thousands of clones, around 88% seen once. Sequences were derived from CD4+ or CD8+ T cells sorted from blood, sampled in a trial of the OX40 agonist ivuxolimab. Every receptor here comes from an adult with an advanced solid tumor such as melanoma, head and neck, liver or kidney cancer. Both conserved end residues are part of each CDR3. Fields, in order: clone size, J gene, V gene, D gene, CDR3 DNA, CDR3 protein. The D gene is left open where the match is weak. The size of a clone is reported for some rows only, either as once, few or many, or as a class for expanded clones.

size: .
J: TRBJ2-7
V: TRBV7-7
D: TRBD1
DNA: TGTGCTAGCAGCCCGGGACAGGCAATCTCCTACGAGCAGTACTTC
CDR3: CASSPGQAISYEQYF

size: .
J: TRBJ2-7
V: TRBV5-4
D: .
DNA: TGTGCCAGCAGCCACAGTAGGACAACCTACGAGCAGTACTTC
CDR3: CASSHSRTTYEQYF

size: once
J: TRBJ2-2
V: TRBV4-1
D: .
DNA: TGCGCCAGCAGCCAAGAATCAAGCACAACAACGAACACCGGGGAGCTGTTTTTT
CDR3: CASSQESSTTTNTGELFF

size: .
J: TRBJ2-5
V: TRBV4-2
D: TRBD1
DNA: TGTGCCAGCAGCCGCGGGACAGGGGCCCAAGAGACCCAGTACTTC
CDR3: CASSRGTGAQETQYF

size: .
J: TRBJ1-1
V: TRBV7-9
D: .
DNA: TGTGCCAGCAGCCTAGGCCCCACAGGGTTGAACACTGAAGCTTTCTTT
CDR3: CASSLGPTGLNTEAFF

size: .
J: TRBJ1-2
V: TRBV15
D: .
DNA: TGTGCCACCAGCAGAGATCAATTGGGCAGGAACGACTATGGCTACACCTTC
CDR3: CATSRDQLGRNDYGYTF

size: once
J: TRBJ2-1
V: TRBV20-1
D: .
DNA: TGCAGTGTTTCCCGAAAGAACGGGCAGTTCTTC
CDR3: CSVSRKNGQFF

size: once
J: TRBJ1-4
V: TRBV7-7
D: TRBD1
DNA: TGTGCCAGCAGCTCCAGGGGGGGGGAAAAACTGTTTTTT
CDR3: CASSSRGGEKLFF

size: .
J: TRBJ2-2
V: TRBV10-1
D: .
DNA: TGCGCCAGCAGTGAGTCTGGGAGGAAAACCGGGGAGCTGTTTTTT
CDR3: CASSESGRKTGELFF

size: once
J: TRBJ2-7
V: TRBV9
D: .
DNA: TGTGCCAGCAGCGTGGGTAGGGGCGGAGGGTACGAGCAGTACTTC
CDR3: CASSVGRGGGYEQYF

size: .
J: TRBJ2-7
V: TRBV10-3
D: .
DNA: TGTGCCATCAGACTAGAGCGGTCCTACGAGCAGTACTTC
CDR3: CAIRLERSYEQYF

size: .
J: TRBJ2-7
V: TRBV6-6
D: .
DNA: TGTGCCAGCGCCAAGGGTCGGTACGAGCAGTACTTC
CDR3: CASAKGRYEQYF

size: .
J: TRBJ1-1
V: TRBV6-1
D: TRBD1
DNA: TGTGCCAGCAGCCCCGACAGGGAAGCCACTGAAGCTTTCTTT
CDR3: CASSPDREATEAFF

size: once
J: TRBJ1-2
V: TRBV11-2
D: .
DNA: TGTGCCAGTAGTAGTTGGGACTATGGCTACACCTTC
CDR3: CASSSWDYGYTF

size: once
J: TRBJ1-4
V: TRBV7-9
D: .
DNA: TGTGCCAGCAGCCCCGATGGGGTGGCTAATGAAAAACTGTTTTTT
CDR3: CASSPDGVANEKLFF

size: .
J: TRBJ1-4
V: TRBV28
D: .
DNA: TGTGCCAGCAATGGACAGAATAATGAAAAACTGTTTTTT
CDR3: CASNGQNNEKLFF